What follows is one TCR beta chain and its context. V lost 2 bases to trimming and J lost 4 bases; unmatched junction nucleotides: 4. CDR3 length: 15 amino acids. Germline V gene lookup returns CDR1 SGHKS and CDR2 YYEKEE (reference sequence). Sequencing used immunoSEQ multiplex PCR; TCRdb keeps in-frame clones, though not all of them. Of more than 95,000 clones in the sample, around 83% were seen once. These data are taken from a study of blood T cell repertoires in COVID-19. The source is an elderly woman with active or convalescent COVID-19. The V and J genes are TRBV5-5 and TRBJ2-1, with 9 nucleotides matching TRBD2. Sequenced sample: peripheral blood. This CDR3 reads CASSFQAGGYNEQFF. The CDR3 nucleotides read TGTGCCAGCAGCTTCCAAGCGGGAGGTTACAATGAGCAGTTCTTC.